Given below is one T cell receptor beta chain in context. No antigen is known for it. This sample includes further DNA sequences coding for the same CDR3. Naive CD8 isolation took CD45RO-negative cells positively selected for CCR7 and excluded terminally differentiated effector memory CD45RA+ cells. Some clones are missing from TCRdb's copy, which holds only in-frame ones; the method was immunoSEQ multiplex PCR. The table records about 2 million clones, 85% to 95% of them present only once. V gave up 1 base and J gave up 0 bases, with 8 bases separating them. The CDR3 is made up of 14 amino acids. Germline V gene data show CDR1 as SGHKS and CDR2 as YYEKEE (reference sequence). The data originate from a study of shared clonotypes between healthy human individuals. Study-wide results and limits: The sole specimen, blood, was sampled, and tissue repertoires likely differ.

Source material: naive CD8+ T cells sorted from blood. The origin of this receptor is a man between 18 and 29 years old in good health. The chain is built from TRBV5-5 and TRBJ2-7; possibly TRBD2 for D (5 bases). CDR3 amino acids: CASSLTGSSYEQYF. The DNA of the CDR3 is TGTGCCAGCAGCTTGACGGGGAGCTCCTACGAGCAGTACTTC.